Listed below are T cell receptor beta chains from one sample, sequenced in a study of identical twins. From the 5' RACE reads, TCRdb called clonotypes with MiXCR, one entry per CDR3 protein. The repertoire includes 450,000 or so distinct CDR3 sequences, around an eighth of them detected once, and approximately 0.9% sits in the top ten. The data were also submitted as part of a second study, on yellow fever vaccine responses in identical twins.

Sequencing was done on a sample of CD4+ T cells sorted from blood. Receptors originate from a woman aged 18 to 35 in good health. Each CDR3 is given with its conserved first and last residue. The D gene is left open where the match is weak.

D,V,J,CDR3
TRBD1,TRBV27,TRBJ2-7,CASSSRGRGSEQYF
.,TRBV15,TRBJ2-1,CATSKAFNHEQFF
.,TRBV5-1,TRBJ2-5,CASSSHQETQYF
.,TRBV5-6,TRBJ1-3,CASSRGHEYTIYF
.,TRBV7-8,TRBJ1-5,CASSPRDLSNQPQHF
TRBD1,TRBV20-1,TRBJ2-5,CSASNRGQGKETQYF
.,TRBV20-1,TRBJ2-7,CSATRAYYEQYF
.,TRBV7-2,TRBJ2-5,CASSRRGETQYF
.,TRBV27,TRBJ2-1,CARGRGRGNEQFF
TRBD1,TRBV7-9,TRBJ2-5,CASSLTGVQETQYF
TRBD2,TRBV15,TRBJ2-5,CATSIFSGEQETQYF
.,TRBV7-6,TRBJ1-6,CASSLGAQDPNSPLHF
TRBD1,TRBV2,TRBJ2-1,CASSQTGGNYNEQFF
.,TRBV29-1,TRBJ2-3,CSVGLGTDTQYF
TRBD1,TRBV5-1,TRBJ1-4,CASRGTARERANEKLFF
.,TRBV5-1,TRBJ2-3,CASRTLATTDTQYF
TRBD2,TRBV7-2,TRBJ2-1,CASSSGTSGRGVNEQFF
TRBD2,TRBV7-2,TRBJ2-5,CASNQLRGGNQETQYF
TRBD2,TRBV7-2,TRBJ2-4,CASTPSGAKNIQYF
.,TRBV15,TRBJ2-2,CATSKGTGGVTGELFF
TRBD2,TRBV7-2,TRBJ2-7,CASSLDFMSGREREYF
.,TRBV6-5,TRBJ2-3,CASSYLSVFGDTQYF
TRBD2,TRBV20-1,TRBJ2-5,CSARSRGGTQYF